The source of this TCR beta chain is a study of cytomegalovirus exposure and HLA in healthy donors. Study results and limitations: Later on, an analysis tied 15,000 to 20,000 TCR beta sequences to HLA alleles at 0.05 false discovery rate. As was reported, the classifier diagnosed cytomegalovirus status with high specificity and sensitivity.

The CDR3 runs to 12 residues. V was cut by 3 bases and J by 4 bases, with 7 bases left in between. CDR1 and CDR2 from the germline V gene are KGHSH and LQKENI. With 60 Vbeta and 13 Jbeta primers, the PCR was carried out. The data were produced by immunoSEQ multiplex PCR, yet TCRdb's version contains in-frame clones alone and is incomplete. The repertoire has about 93,000 clones, roughly 72% of them found once; the top ten carry around 0.63%. Regarding this clone: Antigen specificity is unknown.

Healthy bone marrow donors made up the cohort. The sample consisted of PBMCs. This TCR came from a man younger than 45 in good health and CMV-seronegative. The J gene is TRBJ2-7, the V gene TRBV18; D is possibly TRBD2 (6 bases). The CDR3 DNA sequence: TGTGCCAGCTCACCGGGGAGGTACGAGCAGTACTTC. As protein: CASSPGRYEQYF.